These T cell receptor beta chains were read from a single sample in a study of neurological immune-mediated disorders. In TCRdb, the 5' RACE reads were re-called with MiXCR into one record per CDR3 protein. The sample contains 30,000 to 40,000 distinct CDR3 sequences, more than 9.5% of which appear only once. Sequencing used PBMCs. All receptors derive from a man in his sixties with HTLV-1-associated myelopathy (HAM/TSP). Each CDR3 is given with its conserved first and last residue. D genes are given only for firm matches. Size tells how often a clone was seen (once, few, many) or the class of an expanded clone, and some rows leave it out.

>TRBJ1-2|TRBD1|many|TRBV4-3
TGCGCCAGCAGCCCCTGGACAGGGCAAGGCTACACCTTC
CASSPWTGQGYTF
>TRBJ2-2|.|many|TRBV7-7
TGTGCTAGCAGCTCCGGGTCCGGCACCGGGGAGCTGTTTTTT
CASSSGSGTGELFF
>TRBJ2-1|.|many|TRBV3-1
TGTGCCAGCAGTGTTACAGGGGGCCTACTAGCGGGCGCCCCTCGGTTCTTC
CASSVTGGLLAGAPRFF
>TRBJ2-1|TRBD2|many|TRBV20-1
TGCAGTGCTAGGTCACTAGCGGATGCCTACAATGAGCAGTTCTTC
CSARSLADAYNEQFF
>TRBJ2-3|.|many|TRBV7-2
TGTGCCAGCAGCCCCCTCCAGAACGGCCGGTGGGCAGATACGCAGTATTTT
CASSPLQNGRWADTQYF
>TRBJ2-7|.|many|TRBV18
TGTGCCAGCTCCCGGGGGCCCTCCTACGAGCAGTACTTC
CASSRGPSYEQYF
>TRBJ2-2|.|many|TRBV4-2
TGTGCCAGCAGCCAAGATCCGGGGGCAGGGACCGGGGAGCTGTTTTTT
CASSQDPGAGTGELFF
>TRBJ2-3|.|many|TRBV12-3/TRBV12-4
TGTGCCAGCAGTTGGCTGGGAGATACGCAGTATTTT
CASSWLGDTQYF
>TRBJ1-1|.|many|TRBV20-1
TGCAGTGCTAGAGGAGAGGGGCTAAGAGGTGAAGCTTTCTTT
CSARGEGLRGEAFF
>TRBJ1-1|TRBD1|many|TRBV5-1
TGCGCCAGCAGCTTGAATCAGGGGGGGAACACTGAAGCTTTCTTT
CASSLNQGGNTEAFF
>TRBJ2-3|.|many|TRBV5-1
TGCGCCAGCAGCCGGAAATCCGTACGGACTAGCACAGATACGCAGTATTTT
CASSRKSVRTSTDTQYF
>TRBJ2-6|.|many|TRBV18
TGTGCCAGCTCACCAGGGTCCGGGGCCAACGTCCTGACTTTC
CASSPGSGANVLTF
>TRBJ2-1|TRBD1|many|TRBV5-1
TGCGCCAGCAGCCAACAGGGGAGCTCCTACAATGAGCAGTTCTTC
CASSQQGSSYNEQFF
>TRBJ2-2|.|.|TRBV5-1
TGTGCCAGCAGCTTGGTATTGGACAACGGGGAGCTGTTTTTT
CASSLVLDNGELFF
>TRBJ2-2|.|many|TRBV2
TGTGCCAGCAGAATTACAGGAAACACCGGGGAGCTGTTTTTT
CASRITGNTGELFF
>TRBJ2-7|TRBD2|many|TRBV5-1
TGCGCCAGCAGCTTGGCGGTCGGGAGGGGTACCTACGAGCAGTACTTC
CASSLAVGRGTYEQYF
>TRBJ1-4|.|many|TRBV5-1
TGCGCCAGCAGCGCGCTTCCCCGGGACACACTGTTTTTT
CASSALPRDTLFF
>TRBJ2-3|.|.|TRBV6-2/TRBV6-3
TGTGCCAGCAGACCCAGAGGGAGGACCGGTACGCAGTATTTT
CASRPRGRTGTQYF
>TRBJ2-7|.|many|TRBV5-5
TGTGCCAGCAGCTTGGATGCTAGGAGCTCCTACGAGCAGTACTTC
CASSLDARSSYEQYF
>TRBJ2-2|.|medium-sized|TRBV4-2
TGTGCCAGCAGCCAAGGACCCTCCGGGACACAGGGCAAGAACGGGGAGCTGTTTTTT
CASSQGPSGTQGKNGELFF
>TRBJ2-5|.|.|TRBV7-9
TGTGCCAACAGCTTAATCGGGGTGGAGACCCAGTACTTC
CANSLIGVETQYF
>TRBJ2-1|TRBD2|many|TRBV29-1
TGCAGCGTTGGGACTAGCGGGAGGCCCAGGTACAATGAGCAGTTCTTC
CSVGTSGRPRYNEQFF
>TRBJ2-7|.|many|TRBV29-1
TGCAGCGTTCGTGAGGGCTTCGCCTACGAGCAGTACTTC
CSVREGFAYEQYF
>TRBJ1-1|.|many|TRBV27
TGTGCCGGTCCCAAGCAGGGCGTGAGGTTGAACACTGAAGCTTTCTTT
CAGPKQGVRLNTEAFF
>TRBJ2-5|TRBD2|many|TRBV5-1
TGCGCCAGCAGCTTTGGGGGGGGTACCCAAGAGACCCAGTACTTC
CASSFGGGTQETQYF
>TRBJ2-1|.|.|TRBV2
TGTGCCAGCAGTAGTAGGGGGGCCGGTGAGCAGTTCTTC
CASSSRGAGEQFF
>TRBJ2-3|.|medium-sized|TRBV20-1
TGCAGTACTCAATCTTTGAGGGGAACAGATACGCAGTATTTT
CSTQSLRGTDTQYF
>TRBJ2-7|TRBD2|many|TRBV20-1
TGCAGTGCTAGAGCGGGAGGGAAAACCTACGAGCAGTACTTC
CSARAGGKTYEQYF
>TRBJ2-2|TRBD2|many|TRBV10-2
TGCGCCAGCAAGTCTAGCGGGCGGAACACCGGGGAGCTGTTTTTT
CASKSSGRNTGELFF
>TRBJ2-1|TRBD2|many|TRBV10-3
TGTGCCATCAGCCCCTTGACTAGCGGGAGGAATGAGCAGTTCTTC
CAISPLTSGRNEQFF
>TRBJ2-1|TRBD2|many|TRBV5-1
TGCGCCAGCAGCTACGGGACTAGCACGTACAATGAGCAGTTCTTC
CASSYGTSTYNEQFF
>TRBJ2-2|.|medium-sized|TRBV5-1
TGCGCCAGCAGCTTGGACAGGGCGAACACCGGGGAGCTGTTTTTT
CASSLDRANTGELFF
>TRBJ2-3|.|many|TRBV5-1
TGCGCCAGCAGCTTGGCCTGGGGGGATACGCAGTATTTT
CASSLAWGDTQYF
>TRBJ2-1|TRBD2|many|TRBV20-1
TGCAGTGCCATGGGACTAGCAGACAATGAGCAGTTCTTC
CSAMGLADNEQFF
>TRBJ2-5|.|many|TRBV10-3
TGTGCCATCAGCTCAGGGGAAGAGACCCAGTACTTC
CAISSGEETQYF
>TRBJ1-3|.|many|TRBV7-9
TGTGCCAGCAGCTCCCTTGCCGGAAACACCATATATTTT
CASSSLAGNTIYF
>TRBJ1-1|.|many|TRBV12-3/TRBV12-4
TGTGCCAGCAGTTTTGCCCTCGGACAGCAAGCTTTCTTT
CASSFALGQQAFF
>TRBJ2-2|TRBD2|.|TRBV6-1
TGTGCCAGCAGTGAACGGGGGGGCGCGAACACCGGGGAGCTGTTTTTT
CASSERGGANTGELFF
>TRBJ2-7|TRBD2|.|TRBV5-1
TGCGCCAGCAGCTTGTGGCCTAGCGGGAGGACCATCAACGAGCAGTACTTC
CASSLWPSGRTINEQYF
>TRBJ2-7|TRBD2|many|TRBV20-1
TGCAGTGCTAGGGGACTAGTCCACGAGCAGTACTTC
CSARGLVHEQYF
>TRBJ1-6|.|many|TRBV12-3/TRBV12-4
TGTGCCAGCAGTTCACGGATGGGGGGTTCACCCCTCCACTTT
CASSSRMGGSPLHF
>TRBJ2-1|.|many|TRBV21-1
TGTGCCAGCAGCAAACAGGGAAGCAATGAGCAGTTCTTC
CASSKQGSNEQFF
>TRBJ2-1|.|many|TRBV11-2
TGTGCCAGCAGCTTAACCGCGGGTCAGTTCTTC
CASSLTAGQFF
>TRBJ2-1|TRBD2|many|TRBV28
TGTGCCAGCAGAGAAGGGACTATCTCCTACAATGAGCAGTTCTTC
CASREGTISYNEQFF
>TRBJ2-7|TRBD1|many|TRBV27
TGTGCCAGCAGTTTCGGACAGGGACCCTACGAGCAGTACTTC
CASSFGQGPYEQYF
>TRBJ1-1|.|many|TRBV11-3
TGTGCCAGCAGCTTAGAAATGAACACTGAAGCTTTCTTT
CASSLEMNTEAFF
>TRBJ2-3|.|many|TRBV28
TGTGCCAGCAGAACCCCCATTGTAGATACGCAGTATTTT
CASRTPIVDTQYF
>TRBJ1-1|TRBD1|many|TRBV6-6
TGTGCCAGCAGTTCCGGGACAGGGTGGGATGAAGCTTTCTTT
CASSSGTGWDEAFF
>TRBJ1-6|.|many|TRBV25-1
TGTGCCAGCAGTGCCCCGAATTCACCCCTCCACTTT
CASSAPNSPLHF